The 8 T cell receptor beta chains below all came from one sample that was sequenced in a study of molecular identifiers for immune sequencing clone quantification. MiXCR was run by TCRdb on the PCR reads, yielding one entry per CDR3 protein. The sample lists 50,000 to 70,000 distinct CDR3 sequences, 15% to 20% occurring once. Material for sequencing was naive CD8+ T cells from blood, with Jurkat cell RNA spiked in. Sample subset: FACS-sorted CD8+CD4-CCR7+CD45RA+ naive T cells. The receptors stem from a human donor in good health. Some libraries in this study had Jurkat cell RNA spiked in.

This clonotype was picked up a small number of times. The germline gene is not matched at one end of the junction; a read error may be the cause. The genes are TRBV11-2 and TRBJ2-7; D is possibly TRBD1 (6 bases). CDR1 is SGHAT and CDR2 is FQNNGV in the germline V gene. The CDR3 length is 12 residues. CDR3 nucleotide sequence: TGTGCCAACAGCCGGACTCAGGGGCCCTTGAGCTTC. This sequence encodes CANSRTQGPLSF.

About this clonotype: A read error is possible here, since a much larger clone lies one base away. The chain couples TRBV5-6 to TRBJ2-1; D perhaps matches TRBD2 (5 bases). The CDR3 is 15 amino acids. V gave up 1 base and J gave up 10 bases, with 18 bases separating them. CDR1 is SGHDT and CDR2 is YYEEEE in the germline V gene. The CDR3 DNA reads TGTGCCAGCAGCTTGTTGTGGGAGTACCTTGAGGAGCAGTTCTTC. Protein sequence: CASSLLWEYLEEQFF.

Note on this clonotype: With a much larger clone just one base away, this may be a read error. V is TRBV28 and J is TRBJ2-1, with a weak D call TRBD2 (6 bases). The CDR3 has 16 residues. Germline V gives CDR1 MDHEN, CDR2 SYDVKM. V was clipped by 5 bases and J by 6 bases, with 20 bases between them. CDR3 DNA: TGTGCCAGCAGTCCGGGGGTACAGAGGACGGTCAATGAGCAGTTCTTC. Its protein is CASSPGVQRTVNEQFF.

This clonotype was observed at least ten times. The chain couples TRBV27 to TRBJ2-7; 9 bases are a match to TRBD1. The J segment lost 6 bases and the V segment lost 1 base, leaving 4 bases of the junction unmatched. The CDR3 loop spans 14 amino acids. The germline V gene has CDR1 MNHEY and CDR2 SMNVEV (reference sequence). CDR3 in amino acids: CASSLFRTGVEQYF. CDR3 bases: TGTGCCAGCAGTTTATTTCGGACAGGGGTCGAGCAGTACTTC.

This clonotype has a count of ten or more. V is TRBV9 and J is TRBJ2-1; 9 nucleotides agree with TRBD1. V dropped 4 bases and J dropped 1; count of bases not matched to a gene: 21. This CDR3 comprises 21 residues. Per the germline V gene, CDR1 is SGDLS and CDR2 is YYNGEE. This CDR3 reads CASSPRPGTGIGDRSYNEQFF. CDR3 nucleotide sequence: TGTGCCAGCAGCCCACGTCCCGGGACAGGGATCGGGGATAGGTCCTACAATGAGCAGTTCTTC.

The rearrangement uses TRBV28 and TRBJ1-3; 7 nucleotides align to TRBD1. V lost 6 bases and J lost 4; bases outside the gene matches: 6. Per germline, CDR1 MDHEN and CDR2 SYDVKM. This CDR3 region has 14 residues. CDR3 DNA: TGTGCCAGCAGCAAACAGGGGCCCGGAAACACCATATATTTT. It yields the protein CASSKQGPGNTIYF.

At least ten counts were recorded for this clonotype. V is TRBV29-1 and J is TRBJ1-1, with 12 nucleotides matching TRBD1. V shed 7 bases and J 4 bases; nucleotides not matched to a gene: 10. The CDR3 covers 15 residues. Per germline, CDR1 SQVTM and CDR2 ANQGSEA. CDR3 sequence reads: CSGIPGTGGITEAFF. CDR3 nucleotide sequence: TGCAGCGGCATTCCCGGGACAGGGGGCATCACTGAAGCTTTCTTT.

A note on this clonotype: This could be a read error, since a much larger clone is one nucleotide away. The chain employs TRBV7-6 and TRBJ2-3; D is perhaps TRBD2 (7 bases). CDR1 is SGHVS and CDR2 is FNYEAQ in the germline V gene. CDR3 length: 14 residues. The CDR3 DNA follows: TGTGCCAGCAGCGGTGGCGGGGGCACAGATACGCAGTGTTTT. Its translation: CASSGGGGTDTQCF.